This T cell receptor beta chain was identified during a study of blood T cell repertoires in COVID-19 (TCRdb year 2020). About the full investigation: Samples from collaborators originated in the United States, Italy and Spain and spanned both the acute and convalescent phases of COVID-19. The material from the prospective study consisted of cDNA or gDNA derived from T cells, B-cell-depleted T cells, or PBMCs. Subjects who had been exposed to COVID-19, were actively infected with it, or had recovered from it provided the deeply sampled blood TCRbeta repertoires that made up the dataset. The repertoires were released in a freely available public database intended as a resource for research on the immune response to SARS-CoV-2. The samples were drawn from the first 160 participants of the ongoing ImmuneRACE study and from 1,254 subjects provided by 6 global collaborators. A de-identified subject ID, COVID-19 status, age in years and sex were almost always included in the sample metadata. Where HLA class I and class II types were available, the types were taken from metadata supplied by the sample provider, not from assay-based typing.

A word on this clone: Its antigen is still unknown. Per-base qualities were not stored, and no clone one base away is much larger.

The immunoSEQ Assay, a bias-controlled multiplex PCR, was used to amplify TCRbeta CDR3 regions from genomic DNA. Per the source publication's procedure: Within the assay, amplification of reference gene primers was used to estimate how many nucleated cells each sample contained. To quantify the absolute abundance of each unique TCRbeta CDR3 rearrangement, sequence reads were collapsed and filtered. For each sample, productive Simpson clonality was calculated as the square root of Simpson's diversity index across productive rearrangements. TCRdb's version of the immuneACCESS table is confined to in-frame rearrangements and falls short of the full clone set. An unresolved V gene accounts for under half of the shortfall where checked; the remainder is of unknown origin. V and J calls and clone size follow that table, whereas D and trimming were derived from the DNA. Recorded for this sample are tens of thousands of clones; about 90% of them occurred a single time. The ten largest clones take up over 10% of the sample.

Each collaborating institution followed its own protocols to collect whole blood in K2EDTA tubes. For TCRbeta analysis, collaborators shipped samples in one of three forms: frozen whole blood, isolated PBMCs, or DNA extracted from either of those sample types. What the authors observed across the whole study: The amount of clinical and demographic metadata varied by source and participant and was provided uncurated.

The receptor was isolated from a man at least 80 years old with acute or convalescent COVID-19. Sequencing was done on a sample of peripheral blood.

The bases read TGTGCCAGCACCCGCCGGCTAGCGGGGGACTCTAGCACAGATACGCAGTATTTT. This gives the protein CASTRRLAGDSSTDTQYF. Recombination joined TRBV5-6 with TRBJ2-3; TRBD2 agrees with 10 junctional bases. The CDR3 numbers 18 residues from cysteine through phenylalanine. The only DNA kept is the CDR3, 54 bases in frame from the first base. Based on the germline V gene, the CDR1 and CDR2 sequences are SGHDT and YYEEEE. At the junction V is shortened by 6 bases and J by 0 bases; bases outside the gene matches: 13. With the rest looked up from the reference TRBV5-6 and TRBJ2-3 genes rather than sequenced, the full variable domain is DAGVTQSPTHLIKTRGQQVTLRCSPKSGHDTVSWYQQALGQGPQFIFQYYEEEERQRGNFPDRFSGHQFPNYSSELNVNALLLGDSALYLCASTRRLAGDSSTDTQYFGPGTRLTVL.